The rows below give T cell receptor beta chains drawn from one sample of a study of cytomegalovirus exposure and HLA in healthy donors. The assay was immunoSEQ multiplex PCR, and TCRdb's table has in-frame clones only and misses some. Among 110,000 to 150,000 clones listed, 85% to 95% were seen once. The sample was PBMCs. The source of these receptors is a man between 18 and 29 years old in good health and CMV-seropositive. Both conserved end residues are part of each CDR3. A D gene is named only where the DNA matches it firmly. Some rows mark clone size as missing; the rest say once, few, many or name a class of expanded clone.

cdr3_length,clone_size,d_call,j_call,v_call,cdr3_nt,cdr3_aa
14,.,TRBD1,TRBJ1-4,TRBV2,TGTGCCAGCAGTGAGGGGACAGGAGATGAAAAACTGTTTTTT,CASSEGTGDEKLFF
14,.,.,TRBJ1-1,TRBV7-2,TGTGCCAGCAGCTTGAGACAGATGAACACTGAAGCTTTCTTT,CASSLRQMNTEAFF
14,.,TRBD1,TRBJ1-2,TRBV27,TGTGCCAGCAGTTGGGACAGGGAGGACTATGGCTACACCTTC,CASSWDREDYGYTF
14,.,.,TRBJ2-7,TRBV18,TGTGCCAGCTCACCAACTGACACCCACTACGAGCAGTACTTC,CASSPTDTHYEQYF
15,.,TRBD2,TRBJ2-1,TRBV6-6,TGTGCCAGCAGTTACCCAGGGCGGGAGGAAAATGAGCAGTTCTTC,CASSYPGREENEQFF
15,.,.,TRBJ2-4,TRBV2,TGTGCCAGTACTTCCCGATTCTCAGCCAAAAACATTCAGTACTTC,CASTSRFSAKNIQYF
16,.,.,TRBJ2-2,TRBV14,TGTGCCAGCAGCCAATTGAGGGCTTCGAACACCGGGGAGCTGTTTTTT,CASSQLRASNTGELFF
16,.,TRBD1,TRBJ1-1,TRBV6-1,TGTGCCAGCAGTGAAGCGCTTCGACAGGGGGCCACTGAAGCTTTCTTT,CASSEALRQGATEAFF
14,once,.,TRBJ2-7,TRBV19,TGTGCCAGTAGCCACACCCCGGGAGACTACGAGCAGTACTTC,CASSHTPGDYEQYF
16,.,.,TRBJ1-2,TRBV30,TGTGCCTGGAGTGCCCCGCCGACAGGTCCCTACTATGGCTACACCTTC,CAWSAPPTGPYYGYTF
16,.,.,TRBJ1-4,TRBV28,TGTGCCAGCAGTTACTCGGGGGGTTTGTTCCACGAAAAACTGTTTTTT,CASSYSGGLFHEKLFF
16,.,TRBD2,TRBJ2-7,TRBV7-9,TGTGCCAGCAGCCGTCCGGGGGGGGTTTTACCCTACGAGCAGTACTTC,CASSRPGGVLPYEQYF
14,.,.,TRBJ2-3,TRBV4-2,TGTGCCAGCAGCCCCCCCGGTAGCACAGATACGCAGTATTTT,CASSPPGSTDTQYF
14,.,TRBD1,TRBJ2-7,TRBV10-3,TGTGCCATCAGGGAGAACAGGGGAGACTACGAGCAGTACTTC,CAIRENRGDYEQYF
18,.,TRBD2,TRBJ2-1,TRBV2,TGTGCGAAGCGGTCGGGTAGCGGGAGGGCCTGGTCCTACAATGAGCAGTTCTTC,CAKRSGSGRAWSYNEQFF
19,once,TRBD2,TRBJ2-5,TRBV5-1,TGCGCCAGCAGCTTGGCATCCTGGCTAGCGGGAACCCAACAAGAGACCCAGTACTTC,CASSLASWLAGTQQETQYF
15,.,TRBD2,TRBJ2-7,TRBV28,TGTGCCAGCAGCCTATGGCGGGAGGGCCAGAACGAGCAGTACTTC,CASSLWREGQNEQYF
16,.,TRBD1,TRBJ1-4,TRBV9,TGTGCCAGCAGCGTCGGGACAGGGGGCGCGGGTGAAAAACTGTTTTTT,CASSVGTGGAGEKLFF
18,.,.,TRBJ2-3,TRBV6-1,TGTGCCAGCAGTGACCAGCGGCCGGGCATCTGGGGCACAGATACGCAGTATTTT,CASSDQRPGIWGTDTQYF
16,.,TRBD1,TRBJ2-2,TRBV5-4,TGTGCCAGCAGCGAGCCGGGACAGGGGAGCACCGGGGAGCTGTTTTTT,CASSEPGQGSTGELFF
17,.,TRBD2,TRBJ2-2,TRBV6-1,TGTGCCAGCAGTGATCTAGCGGGAGGGCCGGGAACCGGGGAGCTGTTTTTT,CASSDLAGGPGTGELFF
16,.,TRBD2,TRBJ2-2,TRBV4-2,TGTGCCAGCAGCCCCTTCGCGGGAGGACTCTCCGGGGAGCTGTTTTTT,CASSPFAGGLSGELFF
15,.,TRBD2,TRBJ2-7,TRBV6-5,TGTGCCAGCAGTTACTCTGGGCGGGGGTCCTACGAGCAGTACTTC,CASSYSGRGSYEQYF